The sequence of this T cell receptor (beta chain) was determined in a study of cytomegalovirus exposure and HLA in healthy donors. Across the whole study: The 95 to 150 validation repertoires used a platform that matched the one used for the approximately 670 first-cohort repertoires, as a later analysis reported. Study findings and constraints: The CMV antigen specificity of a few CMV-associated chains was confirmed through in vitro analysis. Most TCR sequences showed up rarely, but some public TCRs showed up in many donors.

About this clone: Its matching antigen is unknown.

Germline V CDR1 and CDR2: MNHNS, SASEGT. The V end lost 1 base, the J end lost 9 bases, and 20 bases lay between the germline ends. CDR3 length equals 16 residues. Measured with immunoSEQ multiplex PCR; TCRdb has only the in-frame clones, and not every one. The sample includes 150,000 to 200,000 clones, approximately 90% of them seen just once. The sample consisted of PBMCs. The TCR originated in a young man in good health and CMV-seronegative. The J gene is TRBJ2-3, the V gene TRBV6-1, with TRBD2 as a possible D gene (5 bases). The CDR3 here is CASSEDSAGLSWTQYF. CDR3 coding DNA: TGTGCCAGCAGTGAAGACAGCGCGGGCCTGAGTTGGACGCAGTATTTT.